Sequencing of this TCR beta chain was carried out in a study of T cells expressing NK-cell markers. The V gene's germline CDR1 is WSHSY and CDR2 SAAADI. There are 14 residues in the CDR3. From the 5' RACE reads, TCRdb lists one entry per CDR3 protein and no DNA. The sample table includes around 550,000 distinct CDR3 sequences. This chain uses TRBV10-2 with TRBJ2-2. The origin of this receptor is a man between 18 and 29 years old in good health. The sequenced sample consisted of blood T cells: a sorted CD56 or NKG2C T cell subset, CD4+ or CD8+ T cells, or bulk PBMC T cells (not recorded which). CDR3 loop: CASSEGRTTGELFF.